This T cell receptor beta chain was sequenced for a study of response to subunit inactivated influenza vaccine. Overall study results and limits: Few new T cells, the authors suggested, are recruited by each seasonal influenza vaccination.

Regarding this clonotype: Its specificity is not known.

Via MiXCR, TCRdb re-called the RT-PCR reads, giving one row per CDR3 protein. The sample has 550,000 to 600,000 distinct CDR3 sequences, approximately 10% seen once. The CDR3 runs 14 residues. V was cut by 4 bases and J by 1 base, with 10 bases left in between. CDR1 is SQVTM and CDR2 is ANQGSEA in the germline V gene. This clonotype originated in a man aged 45-65 years who received an inactivated influenza vaccine. The specimen was PBMCs from blood, collected on the day of vaccination. This sequence joins TRBV29-1 and TRBJ2-2; D is undetermined. CDR3 residues: CSVGISLNTGELFF. The CDR3 DNA follows: TGCAGCGTTGGAATAAGCCTGAACACCGGGGAGCTGTTTTTT.